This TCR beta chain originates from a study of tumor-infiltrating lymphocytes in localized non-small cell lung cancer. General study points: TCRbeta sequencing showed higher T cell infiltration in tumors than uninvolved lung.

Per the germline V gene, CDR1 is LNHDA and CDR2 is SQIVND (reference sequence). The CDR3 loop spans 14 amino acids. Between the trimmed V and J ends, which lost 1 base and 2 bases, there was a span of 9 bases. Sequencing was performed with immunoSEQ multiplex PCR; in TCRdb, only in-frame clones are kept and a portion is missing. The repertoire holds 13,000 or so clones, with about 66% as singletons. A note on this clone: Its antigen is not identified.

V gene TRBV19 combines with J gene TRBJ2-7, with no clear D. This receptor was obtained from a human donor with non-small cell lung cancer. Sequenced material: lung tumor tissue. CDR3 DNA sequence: TGTGCCAGTAGTATAGGGCCGCAAACCTACGAGCAGTACTTC. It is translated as CASSIGPQTYEQYF.